This T cell receptor (beta chain) was documented in a study of tumor and adjacent non-tumor tissue in lung cancer. TCRbeta libraries were built with three rounds of nested PCR, modified from ARM-PCR. TCRdb re-called the multiplex PCR reads with MiXCR, one entry per CDR3 protein. The sample includes more than 75,000 distinct CDR3 sequences, 80% of them seen just once. By share, this clonotype counts as large (0.1 to 1%). Antigen: not known. The template was RNA from unsorted bulk tissue. More than 3 cm separated this lung sample from the edge of the tumor. The germline CDR1 and CDR2 sequences are SQVTM and ANQGSEA. The CDR3 is made up of 14 amino acids. Notes on the study in general: Shorter survival was associated with higher TCR diversity in tumors.

The material sequenced was distant non-tumor lung tissue. The sequence was collected from a man aged 55 to 70 with small cell lung cancer. V is TRBV29-1 and J is TRBJ2-3; 7 nucleotides agree with TRBD2. CDR3 nucleotide sequence: TGCAGTTACGGAAAAGCGGGACTCACAGATACGCAGTATTTT. Translated: CSYGKAGLTDTQYF.